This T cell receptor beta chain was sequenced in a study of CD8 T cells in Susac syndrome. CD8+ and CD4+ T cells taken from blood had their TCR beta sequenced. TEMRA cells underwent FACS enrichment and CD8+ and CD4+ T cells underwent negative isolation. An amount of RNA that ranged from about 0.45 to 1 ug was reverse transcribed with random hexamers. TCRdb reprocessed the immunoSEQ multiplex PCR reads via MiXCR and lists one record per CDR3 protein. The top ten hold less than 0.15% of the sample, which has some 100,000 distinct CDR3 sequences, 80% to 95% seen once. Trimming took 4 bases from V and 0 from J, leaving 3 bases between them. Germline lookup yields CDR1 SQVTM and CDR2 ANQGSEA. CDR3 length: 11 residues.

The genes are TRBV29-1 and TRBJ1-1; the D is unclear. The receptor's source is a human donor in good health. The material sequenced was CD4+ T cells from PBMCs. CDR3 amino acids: CSVVLNTEAFF. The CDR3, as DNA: TGCAGCGTTGTTCTGAACACTGAAGCTTTCTTT.